Listed below are T cell receptor beta chains from one sample, sequenced in a study of cytomegalovirus exposure and HLA in healthy donors. The method was immunoSEQ multiplex PCR; TCRdb's version includes in-frame clones alone and lacks a portion of them. The table includes about 98,000 clones, approximately 90% detected once. The source material was PBMCs. These receptors were collected from a woman aged 25 to 39 in good health and CMV-seronegative. The CDR3 runs from the conserved cysteine through the conserved F or W.

j_call: TRBJ2-3
v_call: TRBV29-1
cdr3_aa: CSVEVNGGEQYF

j_call: TRBJ2-7
v_call: TRBV10-3
cdr3_aa: CAISDLRTGATYEQYF

j_call: TRBJ2-2
v_call: TRBV6-5
cdr3_aa: CVSGGSFSGELFF

j_call: TRBJ2-2
v_call: TRBV27
cdr3_aa: CASSLWGTGGASPSAGELFF

j_call: TRBJ2-1
v_call: TRBV7-6
cdr3_aa: CASSLELADYNEQFF

j_call: TRBJ2-7
v_call: TRBV4-1
cdr3_aa: CASSQVWTGDIYEQYF

j_call: TRBJ1-2
v_call: TRBV9
cdr3_aa: CASSVNINYGYTF

j_call: TRBJ1-3
v_call: TRBV7-9
cdr3_aa: CASSLLQAGNTIYF

j_call: TRBJ2-7
v_call: TRBV6-5
cdr3_aa: CASSRGVAGGNEQYF

j_call: TRBJ1-1
v_call: TRBV7-8
cdr3_aa: CASSFQMNTEAFF

j_call: TRBJ2-6
v_call: TRBV2
cdr3_aa: CASMGQGSRGANVLTF

j_call: TRBJ1-2
v_call: TRBV18
cdr3_aa: CASSPAGDRNYGYTF

j_call: TRBJ1-2
v_call: TRBV25-1
cdr3_aa: CASSESGGARYTF

j_call: TRBJ1-5
v_call: TRBV7-6
cdr3_aa: CASSLPGRGQPQHF

j_call: TRBJ2-3
v_call: TRBV29-1
cdr3_aa: CSVVAGGLDTQYF

j_call: TRBJ2-6
v_call: TRBV7-2
cdr3_aa: CASRRTGGAGANVLTF

j_call: TRBJ2-3
v_call: TRBV9
cdr3_aa: CASSADRGAADTQYF

j_call: TRBJ1-1
v_call: TRBV9
cdr3_aa: CASSVGGQGVNTEAFF

j_call: TRBJ2-2
v_call: TRBV5-1
cdr3_aa: CASRKNLLAGGSTGELFF

j_call: TRBJ2-2
v_call: TRBV7-2
cdr3_aa: CASSRRQTGTGELFF

j_call: TRBJ2-1
v_call: TRBV5-7
cdr3_aa: CASSLVTSGPSNEQFF

j_call: TRBJ2-1
v_call: TRBV4-1
cdr3_aa: CASSQDLLRYNEQFF

j_call: TRBJ2-2
v_call: TRBV5-1
cdr3_aa: CASSSSTTGTGELFF

j_call: TRBJ2-3
v_call: TRBV5-4
cdr3_aa: CASSLGLEDTQYF

j_call: TRBJ1-4
v_call: TRBV15
cdr3_aa: CATSPRAGLDEKLFF

j_call: TRBJ2-1
v_call: TRBV9
cdr3_aa: CASSDPWGGGMLAATEQFF

j_call: TRBJ2-7
v_call: TRBV9
cdr3_aa: CASSVGLGGSYEQYF

j_call: TRBJ2-7
v_call: TRBV7-2
cdr3_aa: CASKGTGPVEQYF

j_call: TRBJ1-2
v_call: TRBV9
cdr3_aa: CASSAGTGGRRF

j_call: TRBJ2-1
v_call: TRBV5-1
cdr3_aa: CASSGTGGLSGGEQFF